This T cell receptor beta chain stems from a study of sequential checkpoint blockade in melanoma. Across the study: Patients were randomized 1:1 to nivolumab-then-ipilimumab or ipilimumab-then-nivolumab first-line. Both treatment sequences were followed by maintenance nivolumab. Some 90 pretreatment tumor DNA samples were TCRβ immunosequenced. General study findings and limits: Tumor T-cell fraction and clonality correlated with PD-L1 and CD8+ counts.

Produced via immunoSEQ multiplex PCR; TCRdb's table is partial and in-frame only. This table holds under 7,000 clones, about 25% found once. Treatment in this sample: randomized to nivolumab then ipilimumab (arm A) or the reverse (arm B). Germline CDR1 SGHNT, CDR2 YENEEA. The length of the CDR3 is 15 residues. V was shortened by 1 base and J by 1 base, with 8 bases between the two germline ends. The table lists this clone with many counts. Its cognate antigen is unknown. Specimen: tumor tissue (inferred from file names), collected from a patient given nivolumab and ipilimumab in sequence. This receptor was taken from a human donor with melanoma. This chain joins TRBV11-3 and TRBJ1-5; D is unclear. The CDR3 sequence: CASSLGGGSNQPQHF. CDR3 DNA sequence: TGTGCCAGCAGCTTAGGGGGAGGGAGCAATCAGCCCCAGCATTTT.